The rows below give T cell receptor beta chains drawn from one sample of a study of naive and memory T cell subsets. MiXCR, applied by TCRdb to the UMI-ligation and nested PCR reads, yields one record per CDR3 protein. This table holds approximately 80,000 distinct CDR3 sequences, about 10% found once. Sequenced sample: naive CD8+ T cells from blood. These receptors were collected from a human donor in good health. The CDR3 runs from the conserved cysteine through the conserved F or W. The order of the fields is J gene, V gene, D gene, CDR3 protein. A D gene is named only where the DNA matches it firmly.

TRBJ2-7 TRBV27 TRBD1 CASSSTGTGTEQYF
TRBJ2-1 TRBV27 TRBD2 CASSLNSGTSGYNEQFF
TRBJ2-2 TRBV7-9 . CASSLVLDRTGELFF
TRBJ2-1 TRBV4-1 TRBD2 CASSHGLAGEVGNEQFF
TRBJ2-7 TRBV10-3 TRBD1 CAISTGGSYEQYF
TRBJ2-7 TRBV29-1 TRBD1 CSGLYGTASYEQYF
TRBJ2-1 TRBV5-1 TRBD2 CASSSSGTSAMSSYNEQFF
TRBJ2-7 TRBV29-1 TRBD2 CSVASGRSYEQYF
TRBJ2-4 TRBV24-1 TRBD2 CATSDFEQPGGGRTSGDKNIQYF
TRBJ1-1 TRBV10-3 . CAINGALNTEAFF
TRBJ2-2 TRBV10-3 TRBD2 CAISDRAGGDTGELFF
TRBJ2-5 TRBV2 TRBD2 CASSGLAGDQETQYF
TRBJ1-1 TRBV30 . CAWSVWENMNTEAFF
TRBJ2-5 TRBV4-1 . CASSQDRGRDGETQYF
TRBJ2-1 TRBV7-6 TRBD2 CASSFRPDSSGRPPSYNEQFF
TRBJ2-5 TRBV4-1 . CASSQFWDGEYQETQYF
TRBJ2-3 TRBV11-1 TRBD2 CASSLAGLAGPSDTQYF
TRBJ2-1 TRBV6-2/TRBV6-3 TRBD2 CASSLLAGVVDEQFF
TRBJ2-3 TRBV5-5 . CASSPTRDGLSDTQYF
TRBJ2-1 TRBV7-8 . CASSLYRARANLDEQFF
TRBJ1-2 TRBV15 . CATSSADGWGYGYTF
TRBJ2-6 TRBV6-2/TRBV6-3 . CASSYSSGTGANVLTF
TRBJ1-1 TRBV2 TRBD1 CAIQGRNTEALF
TRBJ1-3 TRBV4-3 . CASSQESGAGNTIYF
TRBJ2-7 TRBV12-3/TRBV12-4 . CASSPTFGGYEQYF
TRBJ1-2 TRBV6-2/TRBV6-3 . CASSYDYRDIYGYTF
TRBJ2-2 TRBV28 TRBD2 CASSRTSGSGELFF
TRBJ2-1 TRBV24-1 TRBD2 CATSDPTSGQNNEQFF
TRBJ2-7 TRBV5-4 TRBD2 CASRSGGAGSSYEQYF
TRBJ1-1 TRBV20-1 TRBD1 CSARAGTGRNTEAFF
TRBJ2-7 TRBV4-1 . CASRQGPSYEQYF
TRBJ1-5 TRBV6-6 . CASSLHRSNQPQHF
TRBJ1-2 TRBV7-9 TRBD1 CASRPRDRNYGYTF
TRBJ2-3 TRBV7-8 TRBD2 CASSLPTSGRADTQYF
TRBJ2-1 TRBV3-1 . CASSHSGNEQFF
TRBJ2-1 TRBV29-1 TRBD2 CSVVGAGLAEQFF
TRBJ2-5 TRBV9 TRBD1 CASSVNAGGETQYF
TRBJ2-4 TRBV29-1 . CSVEGGKNIQYF
TRBJ1-5 TRBV12-3/TRBV12-4 . CASREEGNQPQHF
TRBJ2-1 TRBV9 . CASSPVGAGSYNEQFF
TRBJ1-1 TRBV9 . CASSVAPKNTEAFF
TRBJ2-1 TRBV27 . CASGLGGGPYNEQFF
TRBJ2-3 TRBV28 TRBD2 CASSLSASGSTDTQYF
TRBJ2-2 TRBV6-6 . CASSASVYYANTGELFF
TRBJ1-5 TRBV5-6 . CASSSRLGNQPQHF
TRBJ2-5 TRBV10-3 . CAISEGVSEETQYF
TRBJ2-7 TRBV29-1 . CSVITSYEQYF
TRBJ2-7 TRBV9 . CASSPPDGPYEQYF
TRBJ2-1 TRBV27 . CASSLYGGPTYNEQFF
TRBJ2-1 TRBV9 . CASGGRDKFF
TRBJ2-1 TRBV7-2 TRBD1 CASSKDRVSGEQFF
TRBJ2-1 TRBV4-3 TRBD2 CASSQTSGHNEQFF
TRBJ2-7 TRBV27 TRBD1 CASSSDRGDRYEQYF
TRBJ1-5 TRBV27 . CASSLRQVGGPQHF
TRBJ2-1 TRBV16 . CASSVRTDYSYNEQFF
TRBJ2-1 TRBV29-1 TRBD2 CSVEGSAGTNYNEQFF
TRBJ2-1 TRBV5-6 . CASSVPGHRVF
TRBJ1-2 TRBV7-3 . CASSLIGAPGGYTF
TRBJ2-4 TRBV7-9 TRBD1 CASSFRDRVAKNIQYF